The table lists the clone carrying this T cell receptor beta chain with a few counts. Its antigen remains unidentified. The assay was immunoSEQ multiplex PCR, and TCRdb's table has in-frame clones only and misses some. The repertoire has around 5,100 clones, 66% of them found once; the top ten carry roughly 44%. The V gene lost 2 bases and the J gene lost 7 bases, with 13 bases spanning the gap. This CDR3 is 14 amino acids long. From germline, CDR1 is SGHDT and CDR2 YYEEEE. The sample originates from a study of CD8 T cell repertoires and HIV-1 epitope variants. Study as a whole: Separate wells received one of Twenty-five Gag or Nef variant peptides. Epitopes were three Gag families plus Nef HW9 and YT9.

This receptor was taken from a male donor with HIV. The material sequenced was cultured CD8+ T cells derived from PBMCs. The gene calls are TRBV5-6 and TRBJ1-5; maybe TRBD1 (6 bases). The CDR3 sequence is CASSFRGGRQPQHF. The CDR3 DNA sequence: TGTGCCAGCAGCTTTAGGGGGGGGCGGCAGCCCCAGCATTTT.